These 16 T cell receptor beta chains came from one sample sequenced in a study of blood T cell repertoires in COVID-19. The method was immunoSEQ multiplex PCR; TCRdb's version includes in-frame clones alone and lacks a portion of them. The profile shows almost 250,000 clones, approximately 86% of them singletons. Specimen: PBMCs or T cells enriched from blood (not recorded which). The receptors derive from a woman aged 45 to 65 who had recovered from COVID-19.

Written as DNA, the CDR3 is TGTGCCAGCCGCGGACTAGCGGGGACCTACGAGCAGTACTTC. Translating it yields CASRGLAGTYEQYF. This chain connects TRBV27 to TRBJ2-7; 12 positions match TRBD2. CDR1 MNHEY and CDR2 SMNVEV come from the germline V gene (reference sequence). The CDR3 has 14 residues. V trimming: 8 bases; J trimming: 2 bases; junction bases outside the gene matches: 4.

The chain carries TRBV19 and TRBJ2-7, with a weak D call TRBD2 (5 bases). The germline V and J ends were trimmed by 5 bases and 0 bases, with 11 bases remaining between them. This CDR3 has 14 residues. Germline lookup yields CDR1 LNHDA and CDR2 SQIVND (reference sequence). The DNA of the CDR3 is TGTGCCAGTAGTGGGAGAAGCCGCTCCTACGAGCAGTACTTC. This sequence encodes CASSGRSRSYEQYF.

This clone was counted once. This chain links TRBV19 with TRBJ2-7; tentatively, D is TRBD1 (6 bases). Looked up from germline, CDR1 is LNHDA and CDR2 is SQIVND (reference sequence). The CDR3 runs to 11 residues. V was trimmed by 10 bases and J by 4 bases, leaving 11 bases between them. The DNA for the CDR3 is TGTGCCACATCAGGACAGTACGAGCAGTACTTC. It codes for CATSGQYEQYF.

The V gene is TRBV5-1, the J gene TRBJ2-1, with 10 bases identical to TRBD1. Germline V gene lookup returns CDR1 SGHRS and CDR2 YFSETQ. There are 17 residues in the CDR3. J was trimmed by 6 bases and V by 3 bases; bases with no gene match: 12. Written as DNA, the CDR3 is TGCGCCAGCAGCTGGGGGGCAGGGACAGGGGTCAGCAATGAGCAGTTCTTC. Translation gives CASSWGAGTGVSNEQFF. Variable domain in full (rest from reference TRBV5-1 and TRBJ2-1): KAGVTQTPRYLIKTRGQQVTLSCSPISGHRSVSWYQQTPGQGLQFLFEYFSETQRNKGNFPGRFSGRQFSNSRSEMNVSTLELGDSALYLCASSWGAGTGVSNEQFFGPGTRLTVL.

The rearrangement joins TRBV11-3 to TRBJ2-7, with TRBD2 as a possible D gene (6 bases). The CDR3 runs to 12 residues. The V gene lost 5 bases and the J gene lost 7 bases, with 12 bases spanning the gap. Per the germline V gene, CDR1 is SGHNT and CDR2 is YENEEA. DNA for the CDR3: TGTGCCAGCAGCAGTACCGGAGGGGAGCAGTACTTC. Translated, it gives CASSSTGGEQYF.

This chain joins TRBV7-9 and TRBJ1-5; 9 bases match TRBD1. The trim removed 5 bases at V and 10 bases at J, leaving 15 bases unmatched. The CDR3 has 16 residues. From germline, CDR1 is SEHNR and CDR2 FQNEAQ (reference sequence). CDR3 residues: CASSQRSVQGAGPQHF. For the CDR3, the DNA is TGTGCCAGCAGCCAGAGATCGGTACAGGGGGCTGGACCCCAGCATTTT.

V gene TRBV7-3 combines with J gene TRBJ1-6; 9 nucleotides match TRBD1. The CDR3 totals 16 residues. In germline, CDR1 is SGHTA, CDR2 FQGTGA. Trimming took 5 bases from V and 10 from J; bases not matched to a gene: 12. CDR3 protein: CASSPGGTGKVSPLHF. The CDR3 DNA sequence: TGTGCCAGCAGCCCCGGGGGGACAGGGAAGGTATCACCCCTCCACTTT.

The chain couples TRBV19 to TRBJ2-1; a possible D gene is TRBD2 (6 bases). Germline loops: CDR1 LNHDA, CDR2 SQIVND (reference sequence). The CDR3 consists of 15 residues. V was clipped by 5 bases and J by 3 bases, with 14 bases between them. CDR3 sequence reads: CASSHGSGYYNEQFF. The DNA for the CDR3 is TGTGCCAGTAGTCACGGTAGCGGATACTACAATGAGCAGTTCTTC.

A remark on this clone: The same CDR3 is also encoded by other DNA sequences in this sample. The rearrangement uses TRBV9 and TRBJ2-1, with 7 bases matching TRBD1. Germline V gene lookup returns CDR1 SGDLS and CDR2 YYNGEE. Germline trimming cut 0 bases from V and 10 bases from J; bases unmatched to any gene: 7. The CDR3 has 14 residues. This CDR3 reads CASSVAYRGREQFF. CDR3 DNA: TGTGCCAGCAGCGTAGCCTACAGGGGACGGGAGCAGTTCTTC.

V gene TRBV6-2 or TRBV6-3 combines with J gene TRBJ2-6; TRBD2 matches at 9 bases. CDR1 is MNHEY, CDR2 SVGEGT, per germline. Trimming at V came to 4 bases and at J to 3 bases, leaving 16 bases not matched to a gene. The CDR3 extends over 20 amino acids. The CDR3 DNA reads as TGTGCCAGCAGTTCCCCTCAATACAGCGGGAGGAGCTTTGGGGCCAACGTCCTGACTTTC. It encodes CASSSPQYSGRSFGANVLTF.

The chain links TRBV3-1 (or the pseudogene TRBV3-2) to TRBJ2-1, with TRBD1 as a possible D gene (5 bases). Trimming removed 3 bases from V and 10 bases from J, with 22 bases in between. The germline CDR1 and CDR2 sequences are LGHDT and YNNKEL (reference sequence). The CDR3 is 16 residues long. CDR3 nucleotide sequence: TGTGCCAGCAGCCACCCCGACCAGGCAGGGTTTAACGAGCAGTTCTTC. Protein sequence: CASSHPDQAGFNEQFF.

The V and J genes are TRBV5-1 and TRBJ2-2, with TRBD2 matching over 13 bases. There are 17 residues in the CDR3. V trimming: 1 base; J trimming: 3 bases; junction bases outside the gene matches: 3. Germline V gives CDR1 SGHRS, CDR2 YFSETQ. This chain's CDR3 is CASSLSGLAGYTGELFF. CDR3 DNA sequence: TGCGCCAGCAGCTTGTCGGGACTAGCGGGATACACCGGGGAGCTGTTTTTT.

This clone came up once. The chain joins TRBV28 to TRBJ2-3; 7 nucleotides line up with TRBD1. V lost 6 bases to trimming and J lost 1 base; unmatched junction nucleotides: 7. The CDR3 sequence is 15 residues long. The germline V gene has CDR1 MDHEN and CDR2 SYDVKM. In nucleotides, the CDR3 is TGTGCCAGCAGCCGACAGGGATCTGGCACAGATACGCAGTATTTT. Its protein product is CASSRQGSGTDTQYF. The full variable domain, rest sourced from reference TRBV28 and TRBJ2-3, is DVKVTQSSRYLVKRTGEKVFLECVQDMDHENMFWYRQDPGLGLRLIYFSYDVKMKEKGDIPEGYSVSREKKERFSLILESASTNQTSMYLCASSRQGSGTDTQYFGPGTRLTVL.

The CDR3 loop is CASSSDVGTGFNEQFF. The CDR3 DNA reads as TGTGCCAGCAGCTCCGACGTCGGGACAGGGTTCAATGAGCAGTTCTTC. The rearrangement joins TRBV11-2 to TRBJ2-1; 9 bases agree with TRBD1. CDR3 length: 16 residues. CDR1 is SGHAT, CDR2 FQNNGV, per germline. Losses at the gene ends were 4 bases for V and 6 bases for J; bases not matched to a gene: 10.

The chain has TRBV28 and TRBJ1-6; D gene ambiguous. The V end lost 7 bases, the J end lost 4 bases, and 8 bases lay between the germline ends. In germline, CDR1 is MDHEN, CDR2 SYDVKM. The CDR3 extends over 13 amino acids. CDR3 sequence: CASMGSYNSPLHF. The CDR3 DNA reads TGTGCCAGCATGGGCAGTTATAATTCACCCCTCCACTTT.

The rearrangement links TRBV29-1 to TRBJ2-1; 11 bases agree with TRBD2. In germline, CDR1 is SQVTM, CDR2 ANQGSEA. With V trimmed by 7 bases and J by 6 bases, 5 bases remained unmatched. The CDR3 totals 13 residues. The DNA for the CDR3 is TGCAGCGCTACTAGCGGGAGAGCCAATGAGCAGTTCTTC. Protein sequence: CSATSGRANEQFF.